This T cell receptor (beta chain) is from a study of blood T cell repertoires in COVID-19. Per germline, CDR1 SGHTS and CDR2 YDEGEE. The CDR3 runs 13 residues. V gave up 2 bases and J gave up 8 bases, with 13 bases separating them. Generated by immunoSEQ multiplex PCR, the TCRdb table keeps only in-frame clones and is missing some. The table records about 150,000 clones, roughly four fifths of them present only once. This clonotype was sampled from a human donor with acute or convalescent COVID-19. The donor label of this sample is uncertain. The chain links TRBV5-8 to TRBJ1-2; D is unresolved. Input material: peripheral blood. The chain's CDR3 is CASSFGRAGGYTF. The CDR3 bases are TGTGCCAGCAGCTTCGGCCGGGCGGGCGGCTACACCTTC.